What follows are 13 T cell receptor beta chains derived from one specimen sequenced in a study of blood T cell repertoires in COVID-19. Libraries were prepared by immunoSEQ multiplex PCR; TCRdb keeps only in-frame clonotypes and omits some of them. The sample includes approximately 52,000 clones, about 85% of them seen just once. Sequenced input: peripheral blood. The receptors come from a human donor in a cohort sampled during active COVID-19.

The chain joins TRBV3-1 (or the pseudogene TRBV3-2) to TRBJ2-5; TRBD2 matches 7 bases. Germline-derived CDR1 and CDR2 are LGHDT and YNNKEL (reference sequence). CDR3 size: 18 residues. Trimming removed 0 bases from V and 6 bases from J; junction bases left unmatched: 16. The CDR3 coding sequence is TGTGCCAGCAGCCAAGAAAGTCTAGCGGAACACGTAGGGAAGACCCAGTACTTC. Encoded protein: CASSQESLAEHVGKTQYF.

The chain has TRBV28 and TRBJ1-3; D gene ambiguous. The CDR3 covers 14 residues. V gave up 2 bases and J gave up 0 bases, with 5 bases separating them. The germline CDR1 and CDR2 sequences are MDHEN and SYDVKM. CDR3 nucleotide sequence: TGTGCCAGCAGTTTAACTCTCTCTGGAAACACCATATATTTT. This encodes CASSLTLSGNTIYF.

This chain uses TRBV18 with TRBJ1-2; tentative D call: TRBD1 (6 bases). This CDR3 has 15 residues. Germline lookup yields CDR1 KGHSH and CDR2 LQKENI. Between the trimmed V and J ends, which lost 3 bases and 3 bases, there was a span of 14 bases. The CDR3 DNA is TGTGCCAGCTCACCTCGGCAGGGGTCGGACTATGGCTACACCTTC. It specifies CASSPRQGSDYGYTF.

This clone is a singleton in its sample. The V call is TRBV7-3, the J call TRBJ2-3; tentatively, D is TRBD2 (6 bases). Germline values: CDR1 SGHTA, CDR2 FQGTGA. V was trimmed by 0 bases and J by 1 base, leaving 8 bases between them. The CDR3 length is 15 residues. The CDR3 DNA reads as TGTGCCAGCAGCTTAACGTCTAGCGGCACAGATACGCAGTATTTT. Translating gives CASSLTSSGTDTQYF. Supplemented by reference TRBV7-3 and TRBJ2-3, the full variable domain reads GAGVSQTPSNKVTEKGKYVELRCDPISGHTALYWYRQSLGQGPEFLIYFQGTGAADDSGLPNDRFFAVRPEGSVSTLKIQRTERGDSAVYLCASSLTSSGTDTQYFGPGTRLTVL.

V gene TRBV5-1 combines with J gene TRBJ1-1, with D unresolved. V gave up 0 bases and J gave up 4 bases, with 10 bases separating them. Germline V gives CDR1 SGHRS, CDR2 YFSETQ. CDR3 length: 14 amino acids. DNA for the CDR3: TGCGCCAGCAGCTTGGTTGCGGCGGGCACTGAAGCTTTCTTT. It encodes CASSLVAAGTEAFF.

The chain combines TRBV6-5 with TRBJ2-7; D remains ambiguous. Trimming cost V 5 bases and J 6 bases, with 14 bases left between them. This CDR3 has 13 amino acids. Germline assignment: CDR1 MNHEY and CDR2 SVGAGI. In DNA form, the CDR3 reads TGTGCCAGCAGTCGCCCCGCCCCGGGCGAGCAGTACTTC. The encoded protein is CASSRPAPGEQYF.

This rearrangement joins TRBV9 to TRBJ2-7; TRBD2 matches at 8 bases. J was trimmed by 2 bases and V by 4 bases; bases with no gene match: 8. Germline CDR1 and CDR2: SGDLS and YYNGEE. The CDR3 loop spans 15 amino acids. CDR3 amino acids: CASSPWREETYEQYF. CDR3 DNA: TGTGCCAGCAGCCCCTGGCGGGAGGAAACCTACGAGCAGTACTTC.

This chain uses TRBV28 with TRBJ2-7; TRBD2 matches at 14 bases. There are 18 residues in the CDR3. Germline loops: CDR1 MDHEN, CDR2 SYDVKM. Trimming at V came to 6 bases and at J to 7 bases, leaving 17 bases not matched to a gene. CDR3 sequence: CASSWAGTSGGRGEEQYF. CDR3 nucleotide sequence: TGTGCCAGCAGCTGGGCAGGGACTAGCGGGGGCCGGGGAGAAGAGCAGTACTTC.

CDR3 sequence reads: CASRPDRGRSGNQPQHF. In nucleotides, the CDR3 is TGTGCCAGCAGACCTGACAGGGGTAGAAGTGGGAATCAGCCCCAGCATTTT. This chain joins TRBV6-2 or TRBV6-3 and TRBJ1-5, with 8 positions matching TRBD1. V shed 6 bases, J shed 4 bases, and the junction held 14 bases outside the gene matches. This CDR3 spans 17 amino acids. Germline V lookup: CDR1 MNHEY, CDR2 SVGEGT.

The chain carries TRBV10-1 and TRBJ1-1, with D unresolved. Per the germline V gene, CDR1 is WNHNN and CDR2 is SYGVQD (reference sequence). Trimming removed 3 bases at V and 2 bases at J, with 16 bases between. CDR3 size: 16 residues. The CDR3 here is CASSDLDLGSNTEAFF. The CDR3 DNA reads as TGCGCCAGCAGTGACCTCGACCTGGGGAGTAACACTGAAGCTTTCTTT.

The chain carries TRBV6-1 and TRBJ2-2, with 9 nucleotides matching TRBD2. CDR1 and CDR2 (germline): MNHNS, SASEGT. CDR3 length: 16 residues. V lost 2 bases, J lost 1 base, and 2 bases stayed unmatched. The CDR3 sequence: CASSERAGGNTGELFF. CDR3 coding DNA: TGTGCCAGCAGTGAAAGAGCGGGAGGGAACACCGGGGAGCTGTTTTTT.

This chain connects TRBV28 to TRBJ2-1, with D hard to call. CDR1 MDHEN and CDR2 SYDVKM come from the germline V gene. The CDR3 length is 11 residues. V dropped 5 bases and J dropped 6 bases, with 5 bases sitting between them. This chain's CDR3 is CASSPRNEQFF. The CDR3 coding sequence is TGTGCCAGCAGTCCCCGCAATGAGCAGTTCTTC.

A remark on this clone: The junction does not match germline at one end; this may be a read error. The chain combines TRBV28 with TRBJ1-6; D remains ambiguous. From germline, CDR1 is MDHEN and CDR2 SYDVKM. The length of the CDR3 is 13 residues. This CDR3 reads CATSLRGNSPLHF. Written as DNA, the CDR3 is TGTGCCACCAGTTTAAGAGGGAATTCACCCCTCCACTTT.